This T cell receptor (beta chain) stems from a study of blood T cell repertoires in COVID-19. Looking at the study overall: Whether acute or convalescent, the COVID-19 samples came from the United States, Italy and Spain.

Sequenced by immunoSEQ multiplex PCR; TCRdb stores in-frame clones only, minus some. The sample consists of fewer than 120,000 clones, approximately 90% of them appearing once. J was trimmed by 5 bases and V by 3 bases; bases with no gene match: 10. Germline loops: CDR1 SGHKS, CDR2 YYEKEE (reference sequence). CDR3 length: 15 amino acids. Sample: peripheral blood. This TCR derives from a woman between 50 and 59 years old with acute or convalescent COVID-19. The chain employs TRBV5-5 and TRBJ1-1, with TRBD1 identical over 7 bases. As DNA, the CDR3 is TGTGCCAGCAGCTGGGCAGGAGGGGGCGGGACTGAAGCTTTCTTT. This sequence encodes CASSWAGGGGTEAFF.